A single sample is the source of the 22 T cell receptor beta chains below, sequenced in a study of a mutant IDH1 vaccine in newly diagnosed glioma. The table came from immunoSEQ multiplex PCR; TCRdb's copy has only in-frame clones and leaves some out. The table shows around 41,000 clones, with around 89% occurring only once. For these TCRs, the target antigens are not known. Time point of the sample: week 35, safety follow-up. Every single dose of the vaccine, 300 ug of mutant IDH1 20-mer peptide, came with topical imiquimod. The sequences come from PBMCs, collected from a glioma patient whose treatment included an IDH1 peptide vaccine. All receptors come from a man aged 35-49 years with glioma.

The chain is built from TRBV19 and TRBJ2-1, with TRBD1 identical over 8 bases. The CDR3 consists of 14 residues. Germline V gives CDR1 LNHDA, CDR2 SQIVND (reference sequence). The junction had 11 bases not matched to a gene; V was cut back by 6 bases and J by 10 bases. For the CDR3, the DNA is TGTGCCAGTAGCTCATGGAAAGGGACAGGAGAGCAGTTCTTC. As protein: CASSSWKGTGEQFF.

The rearrangement links TRBV4-1 to TRBJ1-4, with D possibly TRBD1 on 5 matching bases. Germline CDR1 reads MGHRA; CDR2 reads YSYEKL. The CDR3 is made up of 15 amino acids. The V and J ends lost 4 bases and 0 bases respectively, with 9 bases between them. CDR3 DNA: TGCGCCAGCAGCCGGACAATAGCAACTAATGAAAAACTGTTTTTT. Translation gives CASSRTIATNEKLFF.

The chain employs TRBV6-1 and TRBJ1-5; no clear D. CDR1 is MNHNS and CDR2 is SASEGT in the germline V gene. Trimming left V 0 bases short and J 6 bases short, with 18 bases between. The CDR3 totals 17 residues. CDR3: CASSEAVYAGGGQPQHF. The CDR3 DNA sequence: TGTGCCAGCAGTGAAGCGGTATACGCCGGAGGTGGTCAGCCCCAGCATTTT.

This CDR3 is CAISDSPGQTPEAFF. The DNA for the CDR3 is TGTGCCATCAGTGATTCACCGGGACAGACCCCTGAAGCTTTCTTT. V and J are TRBV10-3 and TRBJ1-1; 7 bases align to TRBD1. The CDR3 runs to 15 residues. Germline lookup yields CDR1 ENHRY and CDR2 SYGVKD. V lost 3 bases, J lost 6 bases, and 10 bases stayed unmatched.

For the CDR3, the DNA is TGTGCCAGCAGCTTGGTTTCTATGACGGGCGATGAGCAGTTCTTC. Its protein is CASSLVSMTGDEQFF. The chain recombines TRBV5-8 with TRBJ2-1; D remains unclear. Germline CDR1 reads SGHTS; CDR2 reads YDEGEE. The CDR3 loop spans 15 amino acids. Trimming took off 0 bases at V and 8 bases at J, with 15 bases between the two ends.

The chain uses TRBV11-2 and TRBJ2-7, with a tentative D call TRBD2 (6 bases). The germline V and J ends were trimmed by 1 base and 6 bases, with 19 bases remaining between them. Germline-derived CDR1 and CDR2 are SGHAT and FQNNGV. The CDR3 loop spans 16 amino acids. The CDR3 sequence is CASSLGRGPSEVEQYF. CDR3 nucleotide sequence: TGTGCCAGCAGCTTAGGGCGGGGACCGAGTGAGGTCGAGCAGTACTTC. The whole variable domain, filled in from reference TRBV11-2 and TRBJ2-7, reads EAGVAQSPRYKIIEKRQSVAFWCNPISGHATLYWYQQILGQGPKLLIQFQNNGVVDDSQLPKDRFSAERLKGVDSTLKIQPAKLEDSAVYLCASSLGRGPSEVEQYFGPGTRLTVT.

The rearrangement links TRBV11-2 to TRBJ2-5; TRBD1 matches 7 bases. V lost 2 bases and J lost 5; bases outside the gene matches: 14. CDR1 and CDR2 from the germline V gene are SGHAT and FQNNGV. CDR3 length: 17 residues. The CDR3 is CASSLTSDRTYLETQYF. CDR3 nucleotide sequence: TGTGCCAGCAGCTTAACCTCGGACAGGACCTACCTGGAGACCCAGTACTTC.

This clone was picked up a small number of times. The V gene is TRBV6-6, the J gene TRBJ1-5; D unresolved. Trimming removed 0 bases from V and 6 bases from J, with 6 bases in between. The CDR3 has 13 residues. Germline loops: CDR1 MNHNY, CDR2 SVGAGI (reference sequence). The CDR3 region is CASSYSSPQPQHF. As DNA, the CDR3 is TGTGCCAGCAGTTACTCATCCCCTCAGCCCCAGCATTTT.

This sequence joins TRBV27 and TRBJ2-2; D uncertain. Deletions cut 3 bases from V and 6 bases from J, with 5 bases between. Germline CDR1 reads MNHEY; CDR2 reads SMNVEV (reference sequence). CDR3 length: 12 residues. As DNA, the CDR3 is TGTGCCAGCAGTTTCTGGCCCGGGGAGCTGTTTTTT. Its translation: CASSFWPGELFF.

This chain joins TRBV6-5 and TRBJ1-4, with no clear D. The CDR3 has 14 amino acids. Trimming removed 6 bases at V and 12 bases at J, with 20 bases between. Germline V CDR1 and CDR2: MNHEY, SVGAGI. The CDR3 spells CASSSVWASPELFF. The CDR3 nucleotides read TGTGCCAGCAGCTCGGTTTGGGCCTCGCCGGAACTGTTTTTT.

Only one count was recorded for this clone. The chain is built from TRBV11-2 and TRBJ2-4, with D tentatively TRBD1 or TRBD2 (7 bases each). Deletions cut 0 bases from V and 0 bases from J, with 12 bases between. CDR1 is SGHAT and CDR2 is FQNNGV in the germline V gene. The CDR3 consists of 17 residues. DNA for the CDR3: TGTGCCAGCAGCTTAGATCAGGGGGGGCTAGCCAAAAACATTCAGTACTTC. Residues: CASSLDQGGLAKNIQYF.

The count of this clone is one. V and J are TRBV2 and TRBJ1-1, with D possibly being TRBD1 (5 bases). V lost 3 bases and J lost 1, with 6 bases in between. Germline V CDR1 and CDR2: SNHLY, FYNNEI. The CDR3 consists of 13 residues. The chain's CDR3 is CASSEGGNTEAFF. Here the CDR3 DNA reads TGTGCCAGCAGTGAGGGGGGGAACACTGAAGCTTTCTTT.

The chain employs TRBV2 and TRBJ1-2; D is perhaps TRBD1 (5 bases). V was clipped by 4 bases and J by 0 bases, with 15 bases between them. This CDR3 has 16 amino acids. Germline assignment: CDR1 SNHLY and CDR2 FYNNEI. The CDR3 is CASSADRIITNYGYTF. The CDR3 nucleotides read TGTGCCAGCAGTGCAGACAGAATTATCACTAACTATGGCTACACCTTC.

The rearrangement joins TRBV30 to TRBJ1-1, with D maybe TRBD1 (6 bases). CDR1 is GTSNPN and CDR2 is SVGIG in the germline V gene (reference sequence). V was clipped by 2 bases and J by 4 bases, with 14 bases between them. The CDR3 has 14 amino acids. The CDR3 sequence: CAWSSPGAVTEAFF. CDR3 bases: TGTGCCTGGAGTTCCCCGGGGGCGGTCACTGAAGCTTTCTTT.

The rearrangement joins TRBV7-9 to TRBJ2-7; 8 nucleotides line up with TRBD1. The germline CDR1 and CDR2 sequences are SEHNR and FQNEAQ (reference sequence). This CDR3 contains 12 residues. Trimming took 5 bases from V and 4 from J; bases not matched to a gene: 1. The chain's CDR3 is CASSRTGYEQYF. The CDR3 DNA sequence: TGTGCCAGCAGCCGGACAGGGTACGAGCAGTACTTC.

In DNA form, the CDR3 reads TGTGCCAGCAGCACCATGACAGGGGGAAATCAGCCCCAGCATTTT. Protein: CASSTMTGGNQPQHF. The J gene is TRBJ1-5, the V gene TRBV7-8; 9 positions match TRBD1. Germline values: CDR1 SGHVS, CDR2 FQNEAQ. The CDR3 is made up of 15 amino acids. With V trimmed by 5 bases and J by 4 bases, 6 bases remained unmatched.

The V gene is TRBV7-2, the J gene TRBJ1-4; D not certain. Germline V gene sequence: CDR1 SGHTA, CDR2 FQGNSA. The germline V and J ends were trimmed by 1 base and 1 base, with 10 bases remaining between them. This CDR3 comprises 16 residues. The CDR3 sequence is CASSLGFRETNEKLFF. The CDR3 DNA sequence: TGTGCCAGCAGCTTAGGATTTCGGGAAACTAATGAAAAACTGTTTTTT. The full variable domain, completed using reference TRBV7-2 and TRBJ1-4, is GAGVSQSPSNKVTEKGKDVELRCDPISGHTALYWYRQSLGQGLEFLIYFQGNSAPDKSGLPSDRFSAERTGGSVSTLTIQRTQQEDSAVYLCASSLGFRETNEKLFFGSGTQLSVL.

The V and J genes are TRBV11-2 and TRBJ1-2; D remains unclear. The CDR3 extends over 14 amino acids. Germline V gene lookup returns CDR1 SGHAT and CDR2 FQNNGV. Deletions cut 4 bases from V and 0 bases from J, with 9 bases between. The DNA for the CDR3 is TGTGCCAGCAGCTCATTTTCAGCTAACTATGGCTACACCTTC. Translated, it gives CASSSFSANYGYTF.

The V gene is TRBV13, the J gene TRBJ2-2, with 11 bases identical to TRBD1. This CDR3 has 19 residues. CDR1 and CDR2 (germline): PRHDT, FYEKMQ (reference sequence). V lost 5 bases, J lost 1 base, and 12 bases stayed unmatched. The CDR3 nucleotides are TGTGCCAGCAGCCCCGAATATGGGGACAGGGGGAGGAACACCGGGGAGCTGTTTTTT. Amino acids: CASSPEYGDRGRNTGELFF.

This clone was observed a few times. The rearrangement links TRBV4-1 to TRBJ2-3; possibly TRBD1 for D (6 bases). Trimming took off 1 base at V and 1 base at J, with 6 bases between the two ends. CDR3 size: 14 residues. Looked up from germline, CDR1 is MGHRA and CDR2 is YSYEKL. CDR3 amino acids: CASSQGTGTDTQYF. The CDR3 DNA reads TGCGCCAGCAGCCAAGGGACAGGCACAGATACGCAGTATTTT.

The CDR3 reads CASSLSHRATDTQYF. DNA for the CDR3: TGTGCCAGCAGTTTATCGCACAGGGCTACAGATACGCAGTATTTT. The chain uses TRBV27 and TRBJ2-3; possibly TRBD1 for D (6 bases). The CDR3 runs 15 residues. The V gene's germline CDR1 is MNHEY and CDR2 SMNVEV (reference sequence). Trimming left V 0 bases short and J 3 bases short, with 10 bases between.

This chain links TRBV6-4 with TRBJ1-2; 7 bases align to TRBD1. Germline loops: CDR1 MRHNA, CDR2 SNTAGT. V shed 4 bases, J shed 4 bases, and the junction held 6 bases outside the gene matches. CDR3 length equals 14 residues. The chain's CDR3 is CASSVAGGPYGYTF. CDR3 DNA: TGTGCCAGCAGTGTGGCAGGGGGGCCCTATGGCTACACCTTC.